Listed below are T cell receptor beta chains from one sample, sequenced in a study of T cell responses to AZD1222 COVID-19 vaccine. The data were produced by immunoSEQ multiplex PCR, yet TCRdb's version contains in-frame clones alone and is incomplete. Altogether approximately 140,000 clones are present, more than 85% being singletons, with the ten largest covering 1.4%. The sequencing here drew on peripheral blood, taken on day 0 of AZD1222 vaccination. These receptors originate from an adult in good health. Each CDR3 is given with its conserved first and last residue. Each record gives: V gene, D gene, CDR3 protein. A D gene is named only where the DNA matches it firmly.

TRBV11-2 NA CASSGGPLTDTQYF
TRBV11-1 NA CASSPGGAMNTEAFF
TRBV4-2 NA CASSQGERGGAYQETQYF
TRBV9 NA CASSVGTGAAMNTEAFF
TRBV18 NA CASSPPNLGTYEQYF
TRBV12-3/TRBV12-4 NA CASSQRGTDTQYF
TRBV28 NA CASSPPLEYGYTF
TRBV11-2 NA CASSLVQGGNEQYF
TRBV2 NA CASSRDSNQPQHF
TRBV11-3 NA CASSLGPGDYGYTF
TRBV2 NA CASSDGDTEAFF
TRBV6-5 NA CASNTLGGPYEQYF
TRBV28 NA CASSAEDLFNYGYTF
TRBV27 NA CASSLTQDMNTEAFF
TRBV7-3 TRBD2 CASTASGSSYNEQFF
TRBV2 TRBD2 CASSEVRSGGARDTQYF
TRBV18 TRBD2 CASSPGGLAGVSPYNEQFF
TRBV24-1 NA CATSDSSSYLYF
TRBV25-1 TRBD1 CASSTSGTGASYTF
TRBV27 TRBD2 CASSLWREGPNTGELFF
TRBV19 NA CASSMTGPGNTIYF
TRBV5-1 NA CASSWAWTADYSNQPQHF
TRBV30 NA CAWNPSRNQPQHF
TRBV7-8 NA CASSLEVVGRDEAFF